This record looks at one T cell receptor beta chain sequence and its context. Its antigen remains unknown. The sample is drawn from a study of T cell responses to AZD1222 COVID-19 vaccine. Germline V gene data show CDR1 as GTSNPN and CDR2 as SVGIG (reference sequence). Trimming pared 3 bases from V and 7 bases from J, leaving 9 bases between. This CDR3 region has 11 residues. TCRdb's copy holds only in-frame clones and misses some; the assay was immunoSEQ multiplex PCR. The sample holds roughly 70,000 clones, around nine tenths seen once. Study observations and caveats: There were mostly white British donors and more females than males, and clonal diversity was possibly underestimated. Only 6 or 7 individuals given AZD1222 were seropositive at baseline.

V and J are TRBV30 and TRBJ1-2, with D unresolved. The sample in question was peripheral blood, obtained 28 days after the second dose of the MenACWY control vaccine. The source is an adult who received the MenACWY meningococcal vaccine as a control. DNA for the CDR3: TGTGCCTGGAGGCGAGGGTCTGGCTACACCTTC. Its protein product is CAWRRGSGYTF.